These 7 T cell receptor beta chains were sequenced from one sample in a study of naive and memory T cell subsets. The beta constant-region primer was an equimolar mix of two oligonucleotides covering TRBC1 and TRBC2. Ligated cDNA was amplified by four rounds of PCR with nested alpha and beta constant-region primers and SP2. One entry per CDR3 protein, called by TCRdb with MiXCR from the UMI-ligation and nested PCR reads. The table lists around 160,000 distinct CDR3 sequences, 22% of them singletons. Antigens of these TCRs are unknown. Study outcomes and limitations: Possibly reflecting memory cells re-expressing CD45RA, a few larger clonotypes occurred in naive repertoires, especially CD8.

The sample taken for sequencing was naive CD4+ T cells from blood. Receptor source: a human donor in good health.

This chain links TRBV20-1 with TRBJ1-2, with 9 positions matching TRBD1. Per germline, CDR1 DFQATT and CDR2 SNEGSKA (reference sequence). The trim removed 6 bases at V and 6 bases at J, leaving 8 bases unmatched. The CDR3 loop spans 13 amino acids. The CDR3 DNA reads TGCAGTGCAAACAGGGGGCTGGGTAATGGCTACACCTTC. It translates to CSANRGLGNGYTF.

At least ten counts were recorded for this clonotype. For the CDR3, the DNA is TGTGCCAGCAGTTTTTATGGCAGGGGGAAAAATGAGCAGTTCTTC. It encodes CASSFYGRGKNEQFF. This rearrangement joins TRBV12-3 or TRBV12-4 to TRBJ2-1, with 7 bases lining up with TRBD1. The V segment lost 3 bases and the J segment 7 bases; nucleotides outside the gene matches: 9. This CDR3 spans 15 amino acids.

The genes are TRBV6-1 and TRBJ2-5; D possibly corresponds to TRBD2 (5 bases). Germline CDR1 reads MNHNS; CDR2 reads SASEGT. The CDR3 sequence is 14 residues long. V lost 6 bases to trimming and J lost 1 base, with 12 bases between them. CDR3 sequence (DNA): TGTGCCAGCAGCATCAGGCGGGCCCAAGAGACCCAGTACTTC. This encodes CASSIRRAQETQYF.

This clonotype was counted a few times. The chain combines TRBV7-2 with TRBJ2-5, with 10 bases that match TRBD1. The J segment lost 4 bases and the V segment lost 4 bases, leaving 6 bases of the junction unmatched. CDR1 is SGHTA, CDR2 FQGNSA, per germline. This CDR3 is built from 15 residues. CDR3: CASSSDRGSRETQYF. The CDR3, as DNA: TGTGCCAGCAGCTCGGACAGGGGGTCCCGAGAGACCCAGTACTTC.

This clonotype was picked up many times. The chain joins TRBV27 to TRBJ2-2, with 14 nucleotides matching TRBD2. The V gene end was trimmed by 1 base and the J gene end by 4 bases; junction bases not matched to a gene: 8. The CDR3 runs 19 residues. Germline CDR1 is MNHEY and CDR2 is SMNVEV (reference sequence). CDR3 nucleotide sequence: TGTGCCAGCAGTTTATATTCGGGACTAGCGGGAGTAGGCACCGGGGAGCTGTTTTTT. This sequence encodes CASSLYSGLAGVGTGELFF.

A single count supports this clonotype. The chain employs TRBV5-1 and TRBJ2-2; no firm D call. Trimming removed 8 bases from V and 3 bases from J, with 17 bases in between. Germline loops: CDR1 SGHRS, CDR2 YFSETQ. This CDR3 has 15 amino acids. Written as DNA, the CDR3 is TGCGCCAGTACCCATCCTGGCGGATACACCGGGGAGCTGTTTTTT. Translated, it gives CASTHPGGYTGELFF.

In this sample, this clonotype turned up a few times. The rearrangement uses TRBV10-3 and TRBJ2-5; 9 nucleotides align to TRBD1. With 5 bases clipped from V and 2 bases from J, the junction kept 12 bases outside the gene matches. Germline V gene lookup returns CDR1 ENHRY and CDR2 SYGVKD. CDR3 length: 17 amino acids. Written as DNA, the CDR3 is TGTGCCATCAGTCCGGGACAGGGAGGGTTGAGGCAAGAGACCCAGTACTTC. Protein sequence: CAISPGQGGLRQETQYF.